This T cell receptor beta chain is from a study of shared clonotypes between healthy human individuals. The CDR3 is made up of 11 amino acids. In germline, CDR1 is SQVTM, CDR2 ANQGSEA. Measured with immunoSEQ multiplex PCR; TCRdb has only the in-frame clones, and not every one. The table has 2.5 million or so clones, around 94% seen once. This TCR was recovered from a man younger than 35 in good health. The chain employs TRBV29-1 and TRBJ2-1; no definite D call. The source material was naive CD4+ T cells sorted from blood. Noted subset: CD45RA+ positively selected. CDR3: CKTHSYNEQFF. The CDR3 DNA reads as TGCAAAACACACTCCTACAATGAGCAGTTCTTC.